One T cell receptor beta chain is described in this entry. The antigen remains unidentified. Trimming at V came to 4 bases and at J to 1 base, leaving 9 bases not matched to a gene. The CDR3 consists of 17 residues. The germline gives CDR1 SGHTS, CDR2 YDEGEE. The data stem from a study of cytomegalovirus exposure and HLA in healthy donors. Study-wide results and caveats: In a later analysis, HLA-C alleles had the fewest associated TCRs, DRB1 alleles the most. V segments that were indistinguishable, TRBV6-2 and TRBV6-3 among them, were omitted from analysis. Accurate prediction of most subjects' HLA-A and HLA-B alleles from TCR beta sequences was reported. In a later analysis, compared with equally common non-associated chains, HLA-associated beta chains were more expanded.

This PCR relied on a set of 60 Vbeta primers and 13 Jbeta primers. Generated by immunoSEQ multiplex PCR, the TCRdb table keeps only in-frame clones and is missing some. Its listing shows approximately 93,000 clones. What was sequenced was PBMCs. The sequence came from a woman between 25 and 40 years old in good health and CMV-seronegative. J is TRBJ2-3 and V is TRBV5-8, with 10 bases aligning to TRBD2. CDR3 DNA sequence: TGTGCCAGCAGCAGAACTAGCGGGGCTGGAGGCACAGATACGCAGTATTTT. It specifies CASSRTSGAGGTDTQYF.